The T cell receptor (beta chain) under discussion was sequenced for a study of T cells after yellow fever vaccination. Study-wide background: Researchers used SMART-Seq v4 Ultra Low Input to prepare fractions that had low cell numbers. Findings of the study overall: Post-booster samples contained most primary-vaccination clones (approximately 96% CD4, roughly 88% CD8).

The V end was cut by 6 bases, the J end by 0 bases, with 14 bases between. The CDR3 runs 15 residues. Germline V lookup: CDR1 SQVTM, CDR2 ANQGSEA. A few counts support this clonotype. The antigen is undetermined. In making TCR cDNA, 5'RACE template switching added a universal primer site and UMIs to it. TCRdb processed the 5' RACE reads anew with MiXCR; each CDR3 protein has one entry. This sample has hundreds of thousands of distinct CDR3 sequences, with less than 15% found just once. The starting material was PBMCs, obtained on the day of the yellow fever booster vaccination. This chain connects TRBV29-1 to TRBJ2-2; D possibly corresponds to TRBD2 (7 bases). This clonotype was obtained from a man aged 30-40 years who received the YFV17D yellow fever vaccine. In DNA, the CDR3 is TGCAGCGTAACCGGGGGGACAACGAACACCGGGGAGCTGTTTTTT. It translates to CSVTGGTTNTGELFF.